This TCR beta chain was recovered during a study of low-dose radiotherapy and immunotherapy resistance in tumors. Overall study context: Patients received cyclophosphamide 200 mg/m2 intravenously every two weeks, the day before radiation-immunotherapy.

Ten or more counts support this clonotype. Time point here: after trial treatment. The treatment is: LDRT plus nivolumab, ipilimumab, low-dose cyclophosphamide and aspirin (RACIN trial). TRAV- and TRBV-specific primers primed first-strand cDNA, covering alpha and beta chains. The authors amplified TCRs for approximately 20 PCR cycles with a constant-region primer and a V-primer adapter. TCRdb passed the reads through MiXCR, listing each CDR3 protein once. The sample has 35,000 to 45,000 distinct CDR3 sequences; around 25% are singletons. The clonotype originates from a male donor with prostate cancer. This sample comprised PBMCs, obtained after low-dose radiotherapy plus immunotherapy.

In DNA form, the CDR3 reads TGTGCCAGCAGTGAGACCTCCGGGACACAACTCAATCAGCCCCAGCATTTT. This encodes CASSETSGTQLNQPQHF. V usage is TRBV6-2 or TRBV6-3 and J usage is TRBJ1-5; D perhaps matches TRBD1 (6 bases). The CDR3 contains 17 residues. V was clipped by 5 bases and J by 3 bases, with 20 bases between them. Germline assignment: CDR1 MNHEY and CDR2 SVGEGT.